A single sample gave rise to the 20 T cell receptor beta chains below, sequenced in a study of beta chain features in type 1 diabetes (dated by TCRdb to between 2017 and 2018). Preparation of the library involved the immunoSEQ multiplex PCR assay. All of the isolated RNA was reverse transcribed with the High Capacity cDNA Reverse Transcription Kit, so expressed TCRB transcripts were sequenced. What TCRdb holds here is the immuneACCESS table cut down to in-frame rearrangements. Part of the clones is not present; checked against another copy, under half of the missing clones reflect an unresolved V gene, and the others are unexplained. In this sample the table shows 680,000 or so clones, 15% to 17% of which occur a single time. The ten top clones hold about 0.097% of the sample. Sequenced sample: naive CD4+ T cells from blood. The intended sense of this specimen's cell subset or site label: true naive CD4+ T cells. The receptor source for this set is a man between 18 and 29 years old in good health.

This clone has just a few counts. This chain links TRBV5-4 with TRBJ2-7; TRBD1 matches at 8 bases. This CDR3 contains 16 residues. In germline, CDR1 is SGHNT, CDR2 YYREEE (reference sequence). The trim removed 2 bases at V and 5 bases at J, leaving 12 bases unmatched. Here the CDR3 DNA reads TGTGCCAGCAGCTTTCAATTGCCGGGACAGGCCCACGAGCAGTACTTC. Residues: CASSFQLPGQAHEQYF.

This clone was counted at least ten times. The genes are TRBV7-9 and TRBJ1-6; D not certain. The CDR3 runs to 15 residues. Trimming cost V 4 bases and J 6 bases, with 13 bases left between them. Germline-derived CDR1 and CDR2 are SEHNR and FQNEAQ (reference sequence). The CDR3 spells CASSSQAVTNSPLHF. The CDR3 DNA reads TGTGCCAGCAGCTCCCAGGCGGTGACTAATTCACCCCTCCACTTT.

The CDR3 is CASSQLTGGITEAFF. The CDR3 DNA reads as TGTGCCAGCAGCCAACTTACAGGGGGCATCACTGAAGCTTTCTTT. J is TRBJ1-1 and V is TRBV4-2, with 9 bases lining up with TRBD1. With 2 bases clipped from V and 4 bases from J, the junction kept 5 bases outside the gene matches. The CDR3 spans 15 residues. From germline, CDR1 is LGHNA and CDR2 YNFKEQ.

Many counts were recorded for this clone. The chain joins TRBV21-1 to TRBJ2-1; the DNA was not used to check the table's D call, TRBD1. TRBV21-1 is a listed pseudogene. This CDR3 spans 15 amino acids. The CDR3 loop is CASSKGTGVYNEQFF. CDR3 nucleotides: TGTGCCAGCAGCAAGGGGACAGGGGTTTACAATGAGCAGTTCTTC.

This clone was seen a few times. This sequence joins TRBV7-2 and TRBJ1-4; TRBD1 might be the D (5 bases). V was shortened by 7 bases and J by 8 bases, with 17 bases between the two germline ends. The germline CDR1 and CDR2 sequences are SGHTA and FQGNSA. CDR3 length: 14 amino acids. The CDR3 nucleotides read TGTGCCAGCAAACCGCCAGGGTCTCCGGAAAAACTGTTTTTT. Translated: CASKPPGSPEKLFF.

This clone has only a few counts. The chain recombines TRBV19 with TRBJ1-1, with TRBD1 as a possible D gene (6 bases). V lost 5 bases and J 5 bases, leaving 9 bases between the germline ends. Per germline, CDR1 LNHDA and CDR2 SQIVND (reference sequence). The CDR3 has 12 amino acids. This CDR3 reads CASSARGTEAFF. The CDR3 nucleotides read TGTGCCAGTAGTGCCAGGGGAACTGAAGCTTTCTTT.

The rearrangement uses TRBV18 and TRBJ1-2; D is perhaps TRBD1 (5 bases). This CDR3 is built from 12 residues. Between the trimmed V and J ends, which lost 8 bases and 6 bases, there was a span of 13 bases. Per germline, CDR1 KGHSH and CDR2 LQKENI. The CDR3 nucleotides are TGTGCCAGCGCACGGGGGAAGGATGGCTACACCTTC. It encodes CASARGKDGYTF.

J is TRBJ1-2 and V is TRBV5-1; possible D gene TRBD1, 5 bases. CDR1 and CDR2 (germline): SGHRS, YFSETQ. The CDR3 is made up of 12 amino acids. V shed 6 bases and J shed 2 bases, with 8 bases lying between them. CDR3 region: CASTAGNYGYTF. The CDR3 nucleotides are TGCGCCAGCACGGCAGGGAACTATGGCTACACCTTC.

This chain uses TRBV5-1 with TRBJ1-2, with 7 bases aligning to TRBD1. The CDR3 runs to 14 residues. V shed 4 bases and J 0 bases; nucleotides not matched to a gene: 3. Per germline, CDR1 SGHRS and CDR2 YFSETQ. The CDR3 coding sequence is TGCGCCAGCAGCGTGACAGGGACTAACTATGGCTACACCTTC. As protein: CASSVTGTNYGYTF.

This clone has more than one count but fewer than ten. The CDR3, as DNA: TGCGCCAGCAGCCAAGCCTCCTCGGGCGAGCAGTACTTC. Its protein product is CASSQASSGEQYF. The chain combines TRBV4-3 with TRBJ2-7; the D is unclear. This CDR3 region has 13 residues. In germline, CDR1 is LGHNA, CDR2 YSLEER. V shed 1 base and J shed 6 bases, with 10 bases lying between them.

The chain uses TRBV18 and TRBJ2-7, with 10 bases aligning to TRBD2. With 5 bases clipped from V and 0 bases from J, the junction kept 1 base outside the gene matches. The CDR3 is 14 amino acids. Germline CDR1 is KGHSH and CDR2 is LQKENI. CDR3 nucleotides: TGTGCCAGCTCATCTAGCGGGGGCTCCTACGAGCAGTACTTC. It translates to CASSSSGGSYEQYF.

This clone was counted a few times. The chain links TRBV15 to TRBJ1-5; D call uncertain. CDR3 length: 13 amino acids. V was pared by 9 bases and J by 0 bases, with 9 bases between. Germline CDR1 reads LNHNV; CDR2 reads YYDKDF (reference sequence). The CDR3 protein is CATGSYSNQPQHF. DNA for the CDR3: TGTGCCACGGGGTCATATAGCAATCAGCCCCAGCATTTT.

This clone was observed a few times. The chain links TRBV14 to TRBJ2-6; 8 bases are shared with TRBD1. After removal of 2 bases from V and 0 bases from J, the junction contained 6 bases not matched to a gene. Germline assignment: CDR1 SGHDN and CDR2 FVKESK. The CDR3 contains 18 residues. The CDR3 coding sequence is TGTGCCAGCAGCCAATTCGACAGGGGTTACTCTGGGGCCAACGTCCTGACTTTC. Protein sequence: CASSQFDRGYSGANVLTF.

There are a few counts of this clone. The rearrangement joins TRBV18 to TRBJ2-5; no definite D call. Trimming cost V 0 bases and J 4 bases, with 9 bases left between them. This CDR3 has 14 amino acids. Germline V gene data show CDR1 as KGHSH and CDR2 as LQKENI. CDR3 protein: CASSPPGFSETQYF. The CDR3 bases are TGTGCCAGCTCACCACCAGGGTTCTCAGAGACCCAGTACTTC.

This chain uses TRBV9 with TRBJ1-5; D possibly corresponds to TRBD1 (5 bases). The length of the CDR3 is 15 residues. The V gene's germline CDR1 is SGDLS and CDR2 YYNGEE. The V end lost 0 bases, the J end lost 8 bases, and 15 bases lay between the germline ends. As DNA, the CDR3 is TGTGCCAGCAGCGTAGGGTCAGGGCCGCGGGAGCCCCAGCATTTT. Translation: CASSVGSGPREPQHF.

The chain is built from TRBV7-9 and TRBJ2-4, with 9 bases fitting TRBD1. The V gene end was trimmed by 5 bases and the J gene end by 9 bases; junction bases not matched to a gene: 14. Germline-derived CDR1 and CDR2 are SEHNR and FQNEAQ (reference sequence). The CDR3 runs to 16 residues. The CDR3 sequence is CASSQRAGQGVGIQYF. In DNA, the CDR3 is TGTGCCAGCAGCCAGAGGGCGGGACAGGGAGTCGGCATTCAGTACTTC.

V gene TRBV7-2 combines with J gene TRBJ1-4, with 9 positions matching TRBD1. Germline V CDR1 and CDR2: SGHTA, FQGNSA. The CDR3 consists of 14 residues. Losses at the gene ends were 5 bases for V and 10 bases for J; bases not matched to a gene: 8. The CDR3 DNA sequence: TGTGCCAGCAGCCAAAGGACAGGGGAAGGAAAACTGTTTTTT. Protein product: CASSQRTGEGKLFF.

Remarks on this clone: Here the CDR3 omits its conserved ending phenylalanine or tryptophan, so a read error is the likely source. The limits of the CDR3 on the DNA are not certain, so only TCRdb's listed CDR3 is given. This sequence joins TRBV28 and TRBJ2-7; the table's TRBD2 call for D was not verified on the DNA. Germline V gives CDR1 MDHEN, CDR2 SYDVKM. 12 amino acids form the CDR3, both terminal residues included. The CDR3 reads CASTTLRGSRAL.

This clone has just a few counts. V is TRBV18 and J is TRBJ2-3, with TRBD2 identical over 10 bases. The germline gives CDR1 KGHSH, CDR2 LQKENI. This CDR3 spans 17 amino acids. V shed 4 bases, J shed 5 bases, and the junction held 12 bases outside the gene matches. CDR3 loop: CASSQSLPGLALDTQYF. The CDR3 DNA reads TGTGCCAGCTCACAATCTCTCCCGGGACTAGCGTTAGATACGCAGTATTTT.

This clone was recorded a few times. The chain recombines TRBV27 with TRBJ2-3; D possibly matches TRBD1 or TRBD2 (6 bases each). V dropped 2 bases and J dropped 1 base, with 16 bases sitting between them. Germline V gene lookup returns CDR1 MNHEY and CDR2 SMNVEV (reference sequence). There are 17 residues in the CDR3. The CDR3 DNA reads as TGTGCCAGCAGTTTACGCTCGGGGGCGGTGGGCACAGATACGCAGTATTTT. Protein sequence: CASSLRSGAVGTDTQYF.